This TCR beta chain was found in a study of shared clonotypes between healthy human individuals. Study-wide results and limits: Non-shared clonotypes were found to have lower generation probabilities than the clonotypes that were shared by all four of the sorted-subset donors. Limited genetic and exposure-history diversity came from having few donors. It was only blood that was sampled, and tissue repertoires likely differ.

The CDR3 runs to 14 residues. CDR1 and CDR2 (germline): MNHEY, SMNVEV (reference sequence). Trimming removed 5 bases at V and 4 bases at J, with 15 bases between. Naive CD8 cells comprised CD45RO-negative, CCR7-positively selected cells, excluding terminally differentiated effector memory CD45RA+ cells. Concerning this clone itself: What it binds is not known.

Under the authors' procedure: ImmunoSEQ yielded junction-only sequences lacking quality scores, so filtering differed. Libraries were prepared by immunoSEQ multiplex PCR; TCRdb keeps only in-frame clonotypes and omits some of them. V, J and clone size are taken as reported in that table, and D and trimming were inferred from the DNA itself. Here the sample spans about 2.2 million clones, 93% being singletons. Sequencing was performed on naive CD8+ T cells from PBMCs. The J gene is TRBJ2-7, the V gene TRBV27; D possibly corresponds to TRBD2 (6 bases). The clonotype originates from a young man in good health. Some clones in this sample may be carry-over from other donors' samples. The CDR3 region has the DNA TGTGCCAGCAGTATCCGGGACGGGAGATACGAGCAGTACTTC. Translating it yields CASSIRDGRYEQYF.